This is a list of T cell receptor beta chains from one sample in a study of T cell responses to AZD1222 COVID-19 vaccine. The data were produced by immunoSEQ multiplex PCR, yet TCRdb's version contains in-frame clones alone and is incomplete. The table has about 270,000 clones, around 93% seen once. This material consisted of peripheral blood, taken 28 days after the second AZD1222 dose. The receptor source for this set is an adult who received the AZD1222 COVID-19 vaccine. Both conserved end residues are trimmed from each CDR3.

j_call | cdr3_length | v_call | cdr3_aa
TRBJ1-3 | 13 | TRBV4-1 | ASSPGWSSGNTIY
TRBJ1-3 | 13 | TRBV6-5 | ASSTGIISGNTIY
TRBJ1-2 | 10 | TRBV2 | ATAGSNYGYT
TRBJ2-1 | 12 | TRBV28 | ASFSGTAYNEQF
TRBJ1-3 | 13 | TRBV6-5 | ASIPGPSSGNTIY
TRBJ2-7 | 10 | TRBV12-3/TRBV12-4 | ASSAQGVEQY
TRBJ2-6 | 15 | TRBV3-1/TRBV3-2 | ASSRQGGLSGANVLT
TRBJ1-3 | 14 | TRBV5-6 | ASSDERGDSGNTIY
TRBJ2-3 | 11 | TRBV19 | ASSKRDTDTQY
TRBJ2-7 | 13 | TRBV7-9 | ASSLASGASYEQY
TRBJ1-3 | 13 | TRBV6-5 | ASRPPGGSGNTIY
TRBJ2-7 | 12 | TRBV6-6 | ASSYGAASYEQY
TRBJ2-7 | 12 | TRBV7-6 | ASSSRGGIDEQY
TRBJ2-1 | 13 | TRBV20-1 | SASPGTGAYNEQF
TRBJ1-6 | 14 | TRBV5-5 | ASSLFESSYNSPLH
TRBJ1-5 | 12 | TRBV28 | ASSLKGMIQPQH
TRBJ1-3 | 13 | TRBV7-8 | ASSRDRVPVNTIY
TRBJ1-2 | 11 | TRBV6-2/TRBV6-3 | ASSYSTEDGYT
TRBJ1-2 | 12 | TRBV5-6 | ASSLEDRIYGYT
TRBJ1-2 | 12 | TRBV4-1 | ASSPGAGVYGYT
TRBJ1-1 | 11 | TRBV3-1/TRBV3-2 | ASSHPDEREAF
TRBJ2-1 | 9 | TRBV5-6 | ASSPGGEQF
TRBJ2-5 | 13 | TRBV5-1 | ASSLAGTYQETQY
TRBJ1-2 | 12 | TRBV19 | ASSAAGTGVGYT
TRBJ1-1 | 13 | TRBV5-1 | ASSSNRGSSTEAF
TRBJ1-3 | 13 | TRBV5-1 | ASSLGQGGGNTIY
TRBJ2-4 | 10 | TRBV3-1/TRBV3-2 | ASSLGGNIQY
TRBJ2-3 | 14 | TRBV5-1 | ASSPTGTSFTDTQY
TRBJ1-5 | 14 | TRBV20-1 | SASQLAVRSNQPQH